This TCR beta chain was documented in a study of technical replicates of blood from a few donors. Some clones are missing from TCRdb's copy, which holds only in-frame ones; the method was immunoSEQ multiplex PCR. The sample has tens of thousands of clones, 96% seen once; the top ten hold 0.37%. Only a few counts were recorded for this clone. There are 14 residues in the CDR3. V was clipped by 2 bases and J by 1 base, with 8 bases between them. Germline V lookup: CDR1 SGHVS, CDR2 FQNEAQ. This rearrangement joins TRBV7-8 to TRBJ1-1; D not certain. The sequenced material came from T cells isolated from PBMCs. This receptor was taken from a human donor in good health. This CDR3 reads CASSLMSTNTEAFF. For the CDR3, the DNA is TGTGCCAGCAGCTTAATGTCTACGAACACTGAAGCTTTCTTT.